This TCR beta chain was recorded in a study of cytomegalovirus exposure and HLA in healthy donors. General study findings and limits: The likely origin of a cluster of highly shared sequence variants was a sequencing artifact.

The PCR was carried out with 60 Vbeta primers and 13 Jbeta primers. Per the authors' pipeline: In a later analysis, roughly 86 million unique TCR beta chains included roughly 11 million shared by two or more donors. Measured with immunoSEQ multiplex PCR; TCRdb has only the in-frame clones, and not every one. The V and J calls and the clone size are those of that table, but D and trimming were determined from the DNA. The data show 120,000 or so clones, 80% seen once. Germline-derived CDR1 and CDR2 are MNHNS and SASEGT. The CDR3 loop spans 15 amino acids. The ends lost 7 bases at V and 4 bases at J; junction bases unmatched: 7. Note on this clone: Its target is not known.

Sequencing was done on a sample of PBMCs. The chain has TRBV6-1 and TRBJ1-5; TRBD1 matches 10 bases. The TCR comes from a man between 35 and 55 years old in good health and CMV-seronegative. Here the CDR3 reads CASIGQGVGNQPQHF. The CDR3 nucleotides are TGTGCCAGCATTGGACAGGGGGTTGGGAATCAGCCCCAGCATTTT.